Reported below is one T cell receptor beta chain. Original analysis: For nucleated cells, counts were estimated from reference gene primer amplification. The method was immunoSEQ multiplex PCR; TCRdb's version includes in-frame clones alone and lacks a portion of them. V and J calls and clone size are those listed in that table; D and trimming were worked out from the DNA. The sample has 400,000 to 550,000 clones; 85% to 90% are singletons. The data stem from a study of blood T cell repertoires in COVID-19. Across the whole study: COVID-19 samples collected from the United States, Italy and Spain covered acute and convalescent phases. PBMCs, B-cell-depleted T cells, or T cells were the source of the cDNA or gDNA that made up the material.

Germline CDR1 and CDR2: MDHEN and SYDVKM. The CDR3 sequence is 14 residues long. Trimming cost V 3 bases and J 0 bases, with 9 bases left between them. The chain employs TRBV28 and TRBJ2-7; D remains unclear. The source is a young woman with acute or convalescent COVID-19. The material sequenced was peripheral blood. CDR3 sequence (DNA): TGTGCCAGCAGTTTCCGGGTCCCCTCCTACGAGCAGTACTTC. Its protein is CASSFRVPSYEQYF.